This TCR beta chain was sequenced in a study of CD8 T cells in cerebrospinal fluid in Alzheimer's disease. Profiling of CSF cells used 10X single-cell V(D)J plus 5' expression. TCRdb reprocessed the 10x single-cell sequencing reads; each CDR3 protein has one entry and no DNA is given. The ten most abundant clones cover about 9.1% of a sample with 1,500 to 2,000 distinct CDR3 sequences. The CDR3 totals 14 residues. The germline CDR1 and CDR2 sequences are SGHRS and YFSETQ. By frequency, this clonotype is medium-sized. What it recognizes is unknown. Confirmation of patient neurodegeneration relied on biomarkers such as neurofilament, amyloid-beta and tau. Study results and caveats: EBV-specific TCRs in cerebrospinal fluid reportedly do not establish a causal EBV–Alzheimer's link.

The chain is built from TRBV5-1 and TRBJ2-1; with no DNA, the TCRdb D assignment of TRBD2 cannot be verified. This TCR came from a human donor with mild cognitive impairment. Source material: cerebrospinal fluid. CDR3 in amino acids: CASRLAGGYNEQFF.